This TCR beta chain was profiled in a study of T cell changes during pregnancy in multiple sclerosis. Sequenced by immunoSEQ multiplex PCR; TCRdb stores in-frame clones only, minus some. The sample lists 85,000 to 100,000 clones, 80% to 95% occurring once. The germline V gene has CDR1 MNHNS and CDR2 SASEGT. The CDR3 totals 15 residues. V lost 6 bases and J lost 0, with 12 bases in between. Specimen: peripheral blood, collected in the first trimester of pregnancy. The sequence was collected from a female donor with multiple sclerosis, enrolled in a pregnancy study. This sequence joins TRBV6-1 and TRBJ2-1; D unclear. This CDR3 reads CASREEHYSYNEQFF. The CDR3 coding sequence is TGTGCCAGCAGAGAGGAGCACTACTCCTACAATGAGCAGTTCTTC.